This T cell receptor beta chain appears in the sequencing data of a study of cytomegalovirus exposure and HLA in healthy donors. The PCR ran on 60 Vbeta and 13 Jbeta primers. This table comes from immunoSEQ multiplex PCR, and its TCRdb copy is limited to in-frame clones, with some not included. The sample holds about 120,000 clones, nearly 65% seen once. The CDR3 is made up of 15 amino acids. The trim removed 3 bases at V and 1 base at J, leaving 4 bases unmatched. Germline V gives CDR1 SGHNT, CDR2 YYREEE (reference sequence). Sequenced: PBMCs. The chain carries TRBV5-4 and TRBJ1-1; TRBD1 agrees at 9 bases. This clonotype originated in a man aged 35-49 years in good health and CMV-seropositive. This CDR3 reads CASSSGTGKNTEAFF. The CDR3 DNA sequence: TGTGCCAGCAGCTCCGGGACAGGGAAGAACACTGAAGCTTTCTTT.